The clone carrying this TCR beta chain occurred a few times. Its antigen is not known. What was amplified from RNA transcripts were TCR beta CDR3 regions. The study used the HTBI primer set for a first-round RT-PCR of the TCR CDR3. Each CDR3 protein gets one entry after TCRdb re-called the multiplex PCR reads with MiXCR. The sample shows hundreds of thousands of distinct CDR3 sequences, roughly 37% of them seen only once. Hyperthyroidism had been newly diagnosed in patients aged 18 to 65, and its duration was under 2 months. This entry belongs to a study of T cells in Graves' hyperthyroidism and ophthalmopathy. Study in general: Staff took peripheral blood when the initial diagnosis was made, before any treatment began. General observations from the study: Blood shared most expanded thyroid clonotypes above 0.001.

There are 14 residues in the CDR3. V lost 2 bases and J 1 base, leaving 8 bases between the germline ends. Germline V gene sequence: CDR1 MNHEY, CDR2 SVGEGT. Sequencing was done on a sample of blood. The rearrangement uses TRBV6-2 or TRBV6-3 and TRBJ1-1; no clear D gene. This clonotype was sampled from a man between 18 and 29 years old with Graves' hyperthyroidism. The CDR3 here is CASSYSIRNTEAFF. CDR3 coding DNA: TGTGCCAGCAGTTACAGTATCCGGAACACTGAAGCTTTCTTT.